This TCR beta chain was captured in a study of CD8 T cells in Susac syndrome. With 2 bases removed from V and 7 bases from J, the gap between germline ends came to 12 bases. Germline V gene sequence: CDR1 MGHDK, CDR2 SYGVNS. The CDR3 sequence is 15 residues long. Roughly 0.45 to 1 ug RNA was reverse transcribed with random hexamers. TCRdb itself ran the immunoSEQ multiplex PCR reads through MiXCR, one entry per CDR3 protein. This table has approximately 160,000 distinct CDR3 sequences, roughly 92% appearing once. This clonotype originated in a human donor with multiple sclerosis. Input material: CD4+ T cells from PBMCs. The chain employs TRBV25-1 and TRBJ1-6; no clear D gene. DNA for the CDR3: TGTGCCAGCAGTGAAAGTACGGCTGGCAATTCACCCCTCCACTTT. The encoded protein is CASSESTAGNSPLHF.